These T cell receptor beta chains were read from a single sample in a study of blood T cell repertoires in COVID-19. The method was immunoSEQ multiplex PCR; TCRdb's version includes in-frame clones alone and lacks a portion of them. The sample carries around 290,000 clones, 88% recorded once. Sample: PBMCs or T cells enriched from blood (not recorded which). These receptors all stem from a woman in her sixties or seventies in a cohort exposed to, infected with or recovered from COVID-19 (not recorded which). Each CDR3 is given with its conserved first and last residue. A D gene is named only where the DNA matches it firmly. Clone sizes are given selectively: once, few, many, or a class where the clone is expanded.

d_gene | j_gene | v_gene | abundance | CDR3nt | CDR3aa
NA | TRBJ1-2 | TRBV6-2/TRBV6-3 | NA | TGTGCCAGCAGTTACTCAGCCCGCACGAACTATGGCTACACCTTC | CASSYSARTNYGYTF
TRBD1 | TRBJ1-2 | TRBV11-2 | NA | TGTGCCAGCAGCTCCCCGGGACAGGGGGCGAGAGGCTACACCTTC | CASSSPGQGARGYTF
TRBD1 | TRBJ1-2 | TRBV3-1/TRBV3-2 | NA | TGTGCCAGCAGCCAAGGGACAGGGGTCGGCGGCTACACCTTC | CASSQGTGVGGYTF
TRBD1 | TRBJ1-3 | TRBV2 | NA | TGTGCCAGCAGTCTTGGGACAGTCCGGGCGTTCTCTGGAAACACCATATATTTT | CASSLGTVRAFSGNTIYF
NA | TRBJ2-1 | TRBV5-5 | NA | TGTGCCAGCAGCTTGTGGGGAGCCGTCAATGAGCAGTTCTTC | CASSLWGAVNEQFF
TRBD1 | TRBJ1-2 | TRBV4-1 | NA | TGCGCCAGCAGTCCCCAAGCAGGGGGCCTTTTTGGCTACACCTTC | CASSPQAGGLFGYTF
TRBD1 | TRBJ1-2 | TRBV10-3 | NA | TGTGCCATCAGACAGGGGGCGCATGGCTACACCTTC | CAIRQGAHGYTF
TRBD2 | TRBJ2-5 | TRBV7-8 | NA | TGTGCCAGCAGCACCGGACTAGCGGGAGTACACGAGACCCAGTACTTC | CASSTGLAGVHETQYF
TRBD2 | TRBJ2-1 | TRBV6-5 | NA | TGTGCCAGCAGTTACCAGGCGGGAGACAATGAGCAGTTCTTC | CASSYQAGDNEQFF
TRBD1 | TRBJ2-2 | TRBV2 | NA | TGTGCCAGCAGTGCCGGACAGGGTCTTACCGGGGAGCTGTTTTTT | CASSAGQGLTGELFF
NA | TRBJ1-2 | TRBV6-5 | NA | TGTGCCAGCAGTTACGGGGCAGGGGATGTTTATGGCTACACCTTC | CASSYGAGDVYGYTF
NA | TRBJ2-2 | TRBV29-1 | NA | TGCAGCGTTCGTCCGGGAAACACCGGGGAGCTGTTTTTT | CSVRPGNTGELFF
TRBD2 | TRBJ2-7 | TRBV11-2 | NA | TGTGCCAGCAGCTCAATGGAAGGACCTAGCGGGAGGTACGAGCAGTACTTC | CASSSMEGPSGRYEQYF
NA | TRBJ1-2 | TRBV5-1 | NA | TGCGCCAGCAGCTTCCGGGACACCGACTATGGCTACACCTTC | CASSFRDTDYGYTF
TRBD1 | TRBJ1-2 | TRBV27 | NA | TGTGCCAGCAGCCTGAACCCCGGGACAGGTACCTATGGCTACACCTTC | CASSLNPGTGTYGYTF
NA | TRBJ1-5 | TRBV19 | NA | TGTGCCAGTACCCGGGGGGTCCGGAGCAATCAGCCCCAGCATTTT | CASTRGVRSNQPQHF
NA | TRBJ2-7 | TRBV6-5 | NA | TGTGCCAGCAGTAGGACACCTGCCTACGAGCAGTACTTC | CASSRTPAYEQYF
NA | TRBJ2-7 | TRBV5-1 | once | TGCGCCAGCAGCTTGGACGCCGCGGGTCGTGAGCAGTACTTC | CASSLDAAGREQYF
NA | TRBJ1-4 | TRBV28 | NA | TGTGCCAGCAGCCTGGAGGGGAACTATGAAAAACTGTTTTTT | CASSLEGNYEKLFF
NA | TRBJ1-2 | TRBV11-2 | once | TGTGCCACCACCGGAGGGATCGACTATGGCTACACCTTC | CATTGGIDYGYTF
NA | TRBJ1-1 | TRBV7-9 | NA | TGTGCCAGCGCAGAGCAACACGGGGCTTTCTTT | CASAEQHGAFF
TRBD1 | TRBJ1-5 | TRBV7-2 | NA | TGTGCCAGCAGCCGGGACAGGGCGTCCAATCAGCCCCAGCATTTT | CASSRDRASNQPQHF
TRBD2 | TRBJ2-7 | TRBV28 | NA | TGTGCCAGCAGCTCCGGACTAGCGGTAATACCCTACGAGCAGTACTTC | CASSSGLAVIPYEQYF
NA | TRBJ2-1 | TRBV29-1 | NA | TGCAGCGTCCAGGTCGATGACTACAATGAGCAGTTCTTC | CSVQVDDYNEQFF
TRBD2 | TRBJ2-7 | TRBV2 | once | TGTGCCAGCAGGGGGGGGACGGGCTCCTACGAGCAGTACTTC | CASRGGTGSYEQYF
NA | TRBJ2-7 | TRBV7-2 | NA | TGTGCCAGCAGCTTAGTAGCAGGGGAGGGGTACGAGCAGTACTTC | CASSLVAGEGYEQYF
TRBD2 | TRBJ2-7 | TRBV5-1 | NA | TGCGCCAGCAGCTTAGGACTAGTCGGTGTCCACGAGCAGTACTTC | CASSLGLVGVHEQYF
NA | TRBJ2-7 | TRBV19 | many | TGTGCCAGTAGTTCGAACTACGGGACAGAGCAGTACTTC | CASSSNYGTEQYF
NA | TRBJ1-6 | TRBV28 | many | TGTGCCAGCAGTTTGGGCTCTCTGAGGACATCACTCCACTTT | CASSLGSLRTSLHF
TRBD1 | TRBJ2-2 | TRBV10-1 | NA | TGCGCCAGCAGTCGGACAGGCCAGAACACCGGGGAGCTGTTTTTT | CASSRTGQNTGELFF
NA | TRBJ1-5 | TRBV6-5 | NA | TGTGCCAGCAGCCGCACAGGGCCAGATCAGCCCCAGCATTTT | CASSRTGPDQPQHF
TRBD2 | TRBJ2-1 | TRBV10-3 | NA | TGTGCCATCAAAAGTTTAGCGGGAGTGACCGATGAGCAGTTCTTC | CAIKSLAGVTDEQFF
TRBD1 | TRBJ1-6 | TRBV19 | NA | TGTGCCAGTTCTGACCCGGGACAGGGGGACTATAATTCACCCCTCCACTTT | CASSDPGQGDYNSPLHF
TRBD1 | TRBJ2-3 | TRBV29-1 | NA | TGCAGCGTTAGGGGACAGGGACAGACAGATACGCAGTATTTT | CSVRGQGQTDTQYF
TRBD1 | TRBJ1-2 | TRBV28 | NA | TGTGCCAGCAGTTCTCTATCAGGGGGCTATGGCTACACCTTC | CASSSLSGGYGYTF
NA | TRBJ1-2 | TRBV7-9 | once | TGTGCCAGCAGCTTGGGGCCGGACGGTTATTATGGCTACACCTTC | CASSLGPDGYYGYTF
TRBD2 | TRBJ2-2 | TRBV4-2 | NA | TGTGCCAGCAGCCAAGATGAAAATAGCGGGTACACCGGGGAGCTGTTTTTT | CASSQDENSGYTGELFF
NA | TRBJ2-1 | TRBV10-1 | NA | TGCGCCAGCTCTGAGAGTCGAGGCGGGCATGAGCAGTTCTTC | CASSESRGGHEQFF
TRBD1 | TRBJ1-2 | TRBV9 | NA | TGTGCCAGCAGCGTAGGGGGACAGGGTCACTATGGCTACACCTTC | CASSVGGQGHYGYTF
NA | TRBJ1-4 | TRBV27 | NA | TGTGCCAGCAGTTTAGCCAGGAGGACTGAAAAACTGTTTTTT | CASSLARRTEKLFF
TRBD1 | TRBJ1-1 | TRBV2 | NA | TGTGCCAGCAGTGAAAGGGGGCAGGGTGGTTCCACTGAAGCTTTCTTT | CASSERGQGGSTEAFF
TRBD1 | TRBJ1-2 | TRBV7-9 | NA | TGTGCCAGCAGCCGAACAGGGGCGCAAAAGACCCGGGATGGCTACACCTTC | CASSRTGAQKTRDGYTF
NA | TRBJ2-7 | TRBV7-2 | NA | TGTGCCAGCAGCTTAGTATACGGGGGAGGCTACGAGCAGTACTTC | CASSLVYGGGYEQYF
TRBD2 | TRBJ2-1 | TRBV20-1 | NA | TGCAGTGCTAGTTCCGGGACTAGCGGAAACAATGAGCAGTTCTTC | CSASSGTSGNNEQFF
NA | TRBJ2-2 | TRBV5-1 | NA | TGCGCCAGCAGCTCACAGGGAGACACCGGGGAGCTGTTTTTT | CASSSQGDTGELFF